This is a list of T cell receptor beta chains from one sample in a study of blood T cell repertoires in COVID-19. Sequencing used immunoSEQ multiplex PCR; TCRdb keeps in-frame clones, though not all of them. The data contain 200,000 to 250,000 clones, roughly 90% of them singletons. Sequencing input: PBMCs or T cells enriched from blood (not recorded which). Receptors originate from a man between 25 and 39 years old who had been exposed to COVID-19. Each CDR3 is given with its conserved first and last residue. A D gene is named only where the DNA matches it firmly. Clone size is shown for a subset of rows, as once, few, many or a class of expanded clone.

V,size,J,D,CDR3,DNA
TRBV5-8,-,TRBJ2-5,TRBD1,CASSRTGVQGETQYF,TGTGCCAGCAGCCGGACAGGGGTACAGGGAGAGACCCAGTACTTC
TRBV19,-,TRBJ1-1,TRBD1,CASSPLPGQGGDEAFF,TGTGCCAGTAGTCCACTTCCGGGACAGGGAGGGGATGAAGCTTTCTTT
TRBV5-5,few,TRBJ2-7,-,CASTETGSYEQYF,TGTGCCAGCACCGAGACGGGATCCTACGAGCAGTACTTC
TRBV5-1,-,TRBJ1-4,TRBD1,CASSWRQGTEKLFF,TGCGCCAGCAGCTGGCGACAGGGGACTGAAAAACTGTTTTTT
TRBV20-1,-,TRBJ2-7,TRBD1,CSASGDSSYEQYF,TGCAGTGCTAGTGGGGACAGCTCCTACGAGCAGTACTTC
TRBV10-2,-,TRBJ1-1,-,CASAGARGAFF,TGCGCCAGTGCAGGGGCAAGAGGAGCTTTCTTT
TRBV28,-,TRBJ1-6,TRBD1,CASSLWGDRVNSPLHF,TGTGCCAGCAGTTTATGGGGGGACAGGGTAAATTCACCCCTCCACTTT
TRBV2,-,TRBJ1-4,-,CATSQGGRGKLFF,TGTGCCACTTCACAGGGAGGGAGAGGAAAACTGTTTTTT
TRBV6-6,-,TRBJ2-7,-,CASTRGHSYEQYF,TGTGCCAGCACCAGGGGCCACTCCTACGAGCAGTACTTC
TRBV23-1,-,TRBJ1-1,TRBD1,CARPSTHSPGTGYNTEAFF,TGCGCCAGACCGTCTACGCACAGTCCCGGGACAGGGTATAACACTGAAGCTTTCTTT
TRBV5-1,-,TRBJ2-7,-,CASKGDNYEQYF,TGCGCCAGCAAGGGGGACAACTACGAGCAGTACTTC
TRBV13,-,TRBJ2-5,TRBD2,CASSLLAGPQETQYF,TGTGCCAGCAGCTTACTAGCGGGGCCCCAAGAGACCCAGTACTTC
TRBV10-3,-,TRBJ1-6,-,CAISEYRGEDSPLHF,TGTGCCATCAGTGAGTATAGGGGCGAGGATTCACCCCTCCACTTT
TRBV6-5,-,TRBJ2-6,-,CASSSDHGANVLTF,TGTGCCAGCAGTTCAGATCATGGGGCCAACGTCCTGACTTTC
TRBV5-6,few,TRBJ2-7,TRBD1,CASSFRTGWQSEQYF,TGTGCCAGCAGCTTCCGGACAGGGTGGCAGTCCGAGCAGTACTTC
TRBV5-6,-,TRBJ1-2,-,CASSLFEVRANYGYTF,TGTGCCAGCAGCTTGTTTGAAGTCAGGGCTAACTATGGCTACACCTTC
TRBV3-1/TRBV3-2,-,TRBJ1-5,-,CASSRSGNPNQPQHF,TGTGCCAGCAGCCGGAGCGGGAACCCAAATCAGCCCCAGCATTTT
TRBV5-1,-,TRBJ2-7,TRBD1,CATKGQGDEQYF,TGCGCCACCAAAGGACAGGGCGACGAGCAGTACTTC
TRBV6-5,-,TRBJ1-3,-,CASSSGGSGNTIYF,TGTGCCAGCAGCTCGGGGGGCTCTGGAAACACCATATATTTT
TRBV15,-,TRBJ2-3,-,CATSRGADTQYF,TGTGCCACCAGCAGAGGAGCAGATACGCAGTATTTT
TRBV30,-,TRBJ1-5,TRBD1,CAWTGRGEGANQPQHF,TGTGCCTGGACTGGTAGGGGTGAGGGGGCTAATCAGCCCCAGCATTTT
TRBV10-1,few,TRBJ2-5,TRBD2,CASNFLAGGYETQYF,TGCGCCAGCAACTTCCTAGCGGGGGGGTATGAGACCCAGTACTTC
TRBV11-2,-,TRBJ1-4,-,CASSLESSKLFF,TGTGCCAGCAGCTTAGAGAGCTCAAAACTGTTTTTT
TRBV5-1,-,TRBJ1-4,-,CASSVGQFEELFF,TGCGCCAGCAGCGTAGGACAGTTTGAAGAACTGTTTTTT
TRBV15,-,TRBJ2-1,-,CATSRLNEQFF,TGTGCCACCAGCAGACTCAATGAGCAGTTCTTC
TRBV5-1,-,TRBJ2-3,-,CASTSQSPTDTQYF,TGCGCCAGCACCAGTCAGTCCCCCACAGATACGCAGTATTTT
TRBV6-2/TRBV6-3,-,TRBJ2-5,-,CASSYSRSGQETQYF,TGTGCCAGCAGTTACTCGAGGAGTGGCCAAGAGACCCAGTACTTC
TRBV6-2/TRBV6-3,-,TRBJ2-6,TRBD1,CASSSDNRGRAGANVLTF,TGTGCCAGCAGTTCAGATAACAGGGGGCGCGCTGGGGCCAACGTCCTGACTTTC
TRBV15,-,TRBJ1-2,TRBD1,CATSRDSTGGSGYTF,TGTGCCACCAGCAGAGATTCCACAGGGGGCTCTGGCTACACCTTC
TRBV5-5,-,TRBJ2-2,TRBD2,CASSLYAGGLNTGELFF,TGTGCCAGCAGCTTGTACGCGGGGGGACTGAACACCGGGGAGCTGTTTTTT
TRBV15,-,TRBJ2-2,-,CATSRPDSNTGELFF,TGTGCCACCAGCAGACCGGACAGTAACACCGGGGAGCTGTTTTTT
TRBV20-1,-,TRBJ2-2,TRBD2,CSASRLAGNTGELFF,TGCAGTGCTAGTAGGCTAGCGGGGAACACCGGGGAGCTGTTTTTT
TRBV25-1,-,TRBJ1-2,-,CASSNDRRGYTF,TGTGCCAGCAGTAATGACAGACGGGGCTACACCTTC
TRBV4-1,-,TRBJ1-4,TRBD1,CASSQDSGQGNEKLFF,TGCGCCAGCAGCCAAGATTCAGGACAGGGTAATGAAAAACTGTTTTTT
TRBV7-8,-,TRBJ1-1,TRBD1,CASSSWDRAEAFF,TGTGCCAGCAGCTCCTGGGACAGGGCCGAAGCTTTCTTT
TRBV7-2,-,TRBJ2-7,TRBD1,CASSFSGVGTVSYEQYF,TGTGCCAGCAGCTTTAGTGGGGTGGGGACAGTATCCTACGAGCAGTACTTC
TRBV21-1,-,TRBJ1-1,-,CASSKDHCRQMNTEAFF,TGTGCCAGCAGCAAAGACCATTGTAGACAGATGAACACTGAAGCTTTCTTT
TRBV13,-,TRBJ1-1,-,CASSLVGNTEAFF,TGTGCCAGCAGCTTAGTGGGCAACACTGAAGCTTTCTTT
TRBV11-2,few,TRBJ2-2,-,CASSPLRTGELFF,TGTGCCAGCAGCCCCCTCAGGACCGGGGAGCTGTTTTTT
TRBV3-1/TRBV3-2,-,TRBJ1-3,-,CASRGGGNTIYF,TGTGCCAGCAGGGGCGGGGGAAACACCATATATTTT
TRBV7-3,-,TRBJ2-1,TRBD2,CASSLTGGASYNEQFF,TGTGCCAGCAGCTTAACCGGGGGGGCCTCTTACAATGAGCAGTTCTTC
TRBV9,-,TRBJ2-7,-,CASSVDRHHEQYF,TGTGCCAGCAGCGTAGATCGACACCACGAGCAGTACTTC
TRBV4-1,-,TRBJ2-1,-,CASSHLRVDEQFF,TGCGCCAGCAGCCACCTGAGGGTGGATGAGCAGTTCTTC
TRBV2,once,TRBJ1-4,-,CASSGSKQSREKLFF,TGTGCCAGCAGCGGGTCAAAACAATCAAGAGAAAAACTGTTTTTT
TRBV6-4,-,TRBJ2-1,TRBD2,CASSVSSGGGYNEQFF,TGTGCCAGCAGTGTATCGAGCGGGGGAGGATACAATGAGCAGTTCTTC
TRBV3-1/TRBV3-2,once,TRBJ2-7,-,CASSPRFAASYEQYF,TGTGCCAGCAGCCCTAGATTCGCGGCGTCCTACGAGCAGTACTTC
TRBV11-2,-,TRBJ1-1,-,CASSLAWGRTNTEAFF,TGTGCCAGCAGCTTAGCGTGGGGGAGGACGAACACTGAAGCTTTCTTT
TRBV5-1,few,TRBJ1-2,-,CASSTAGKNYGYTF,TGCGCCAGCAGCACCGCCGGGAAAAACTATGGCTACACCTTC
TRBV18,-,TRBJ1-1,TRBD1,CASSPTTGGVEAFF,TGTGCCAGCTCACCAACGACAGGGGGCGTGGAAGCTTTCTTT
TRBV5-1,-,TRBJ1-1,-,CASSSQPGSSFEAFF,TGCGCCAGCAGCTCACAACCCGGGTCCTCCTTTGAAGCTTTCTTT
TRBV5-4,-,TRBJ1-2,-,CASTRGGHGYTF,TGTGCCAGCACTCGGGGGGGACATGGCTACACCTTC
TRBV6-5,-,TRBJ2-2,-,CASSTRGGELFF,TGTGCCAGCAGTACTCGGGGCGGGGAGCTGTTTTTT
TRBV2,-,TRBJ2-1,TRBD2,CASSEFEAGGMNEQFF,TGTGCCAGCAGTGAATTTGAGGCGGGGGGGATGAATGAGCAGTTCTTC
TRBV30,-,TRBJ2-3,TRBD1,CALYYRQGWTDTQYF,TGTGCCTTATACTACCGACAGGGGTGGACAGATACGCAGTATTTT
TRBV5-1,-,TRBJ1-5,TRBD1,CASSLGQGSSQPQHF,TGCGCCAGCAGCTTGGGACAGGGATCAAGTCAGCCCCAGCATTTT
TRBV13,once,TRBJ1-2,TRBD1,CASSSRTGLHGYTF,TGTGCCAGCAGCTCCCGGACAGGGCTTCATGGCTACACCTTC
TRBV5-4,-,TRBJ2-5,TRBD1,CASSSRQGGETQYF,TGTGCCAGCAGCTCCAGACAGGGTGGCGAGACCCAGTACTTC
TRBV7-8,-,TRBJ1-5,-,CASSPRGALRNQPQHF,TGTGCCAGCAGCCCACGCGGGGCGTTGCGAAATCAGCCCCAGCATTTT
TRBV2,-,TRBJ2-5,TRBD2,CASSGIGGGAPIIQETQYF,TGTGCCAGCAGCGGCATTGGCGGGGGGGCCCCAATAATACAAGAGACCCAGTACTTC